This entry lists 7 T cell receptor beta chains sequenced from one sample in a study of neurological immune-mediated disorders. A single record per CDR3 protein comes from TCRdb applying MiXCR to the 5' RACE reads. Here the sample spans 15,000 or so distinct CDR3 sequences, 13% being singletons. Sequencing was carried out using CD8+ T cells from blood. Receptors were obtained from a female donor with HTLV-1-associated myelopathy (HAM/TSP).

This clonotype has at least ten counts. CDR3 bases: TGCGCCAGCAGCCAAGATGTAGGAAACACCATATATTTT. It specifies CASSQDVGNTIYF. The rearrangement uses TRBV4-1 and TRBJ1-3; D remains unclear. V was shortened by 0 bases and J by 4 bases, with 4 bases between the two germline ends. Germline CDR1 MGHRA, CDR2 YSYEKL. The CDR3 consists of 13 residues.

This clonotype appeared many times. The chain uses TRBV7-9 and TRBJ1-5; TRBD1 matches 8 bases. Germline CDR1 reads SEHNR; CDR2 reads FQNEAQ (reference sequence). V lost 7 bases to trimming and J lost 7 bases; unmatched junction nucleotides: 9. CDR3 length: 14 amino acids. The CDR3 sequence: CASTLTGGVQPQHF. In nucleotides, the CDR3 is TGTGCCAGCACCCTTACAGGGGGGGTACAGCCCCAGCATTTT.

This clonotype was picked up many times. It may be a read error: a sequence one base away is much more abundant. This CDR3 reads CANSHDNQETQYF. In DNA form, the CDR3 reads TGTGCCAACAGCCATGATAACCAAGAGACCCAGTACTTC. V gene TRBV3-1 combines with J gene TRBJ2-5; D remains ambiguous. CDR3 length: 13 residues. Germline V gene sequence: CDR1 LGHDT, CDR2 YNNKEL (reference sequence).

This clonotype was recorded at least ten times. The chain combines TRBV20-1 with TRBJ2-4; unclear D gene. Germline-derived CDR1 and CDR2 are DFQATT and SNEGSKA (reference sequence). Trimming shortened V by 0 bases and J by 0 bases, and 9 bases separated the two germline ends. There are 15 residues in the CDR3. In nucleotides, the CDR3 is TGCAGTGCTAGAGATCTAGGCGAAGCCAAAAACATTCAGTACTTC. This encodes CSARDLGEAKNIQYF.

This clonotype has ten or more counts. The V gene is TRBV20-1, the J gene TRBJ2-7, with 9 bases lining up with TRBD2. Trimming cost V 2 bases and J 6 bases; bases outside gene matches: 14. Germline V gene data show CDR1 as DFQATT and CDR2 as SNEGSKA (reference sequence). The CDR3 has 16 amino acids. The chain's CDR3 is CSARPKGASGTGEQYF. In DNA form, the CDR3 reads TGCAGTGCTAGACCCAAAGGTGCTAGCGGGACTGGCGAGCAGTACTTC.

V is TRBV4-3 and J is TRBJ2-7; D is unclear. CDR1 LGHNA and CDR2 YSLEER come from the germline V gene. The V gene lost 0 bases and the J gene lost 0 bases, with 6 bases spanning the gap. The CDR3 has 14 amino acids. The CDR3 nucleotides read TGCGCCAGCAGCCAAGATGACACCTCCTACGAGCAGTACTTC. It yields the protein CASSQDDTSYEQYF.

On this clonotype itself: This sequence may be a read error, since a much larger clone differs from it by one base. The chain has TRBV7-6 and TRBJ2-5; TRBD2 agrees at 13 bases. J gave up 4 bases and V 2 bases, and 13 bases lay outside the gene matches. The CDR3 is 19 amino acids. Germline loops: CDR1 SGHVS, CDR2 FNYEAQ. DNA for the CDR3: TGTGCCAGCAGCTTATATCCGGGACTAGCGGGGAGTGAACGAGAGACCCAGTACTTC. It encodes CASSLYPGLAGSERETQYF.